A single sample gave rise to the 2 T cell receptor beta chains below, sequenced in a study of blood T cell repertoires in COVID-19. Sequencing used immunoSEQ multiplex PCR; TCRdb keeps in-frame clones, though not all of them. The table lists 150,000 or so clones, roughly 78% of them singletons. The source material was peripheral blood. These receptors all stem from a man older than 75 with acute or convalescent COVID-19.

This clone was counted only a few times. The chain carries TRBV6-1 and TRBJ2-7; D is ambiguous. The CDR3 runs to 13 residues. Trimming removed 1 base from V and 2 bases from J, with 6 bases in between. Germline CDR1 and CDR2: MNHNS and SASEGT. CDR3 in amino acids: CASSEEPTYEQYV. The CDR3 DNA follows: TGTGCCAGCAGTGAAGAGCCAACCTACGAGCAGTACGTC.

The chain carries TRBV6-5 and TRBJ2-5; TRBD2 matches at 7 bases. The CDR3 contains 14 residues. V was clipped by 5 bases and J by 4 bases; unmatched bases: 7. Looked up from germline, CDR1 is MNHEY and CDR2 is SVGAGI. The CDR3 loop reads CASSPQLARETQYF. The CDR3 region has the DNA TGTGCCAGCAGTCCTCAACTAGCGCGAGAGACCCAGTACTTC.